Listed below are T cell receptor beta chains from one sample, sequenced in a study of control samples from healthy donors and cancer patients. Profiled with immunoSEQ multiplex PCR; TCRdb holds only in-frame clones, not every one. The sample carries 150,000 or so clones, approximately 86% recorded once. Sequences were obtained from blood. The receptors stem from a woman aged 25 to 39 in good health. Each CDR3 is given with its conserved first and last residue. D genes are given only for firm matches. Not all rows give a size; the values are once, few, many and, for expanded clones, a class.

-	TRBJ2-1	TRBD2	TRBV25-1	16	CASSAITGTSGNEQFF	TGTGCCAGCAGTGCAATTACCGGGACTAGTGGGAATGAGCAGTTCTTC
-	TRBJ1-4	-	TRBV28	16	CASSSSGWGGAEKLFF	TGTGCCAGCAGTTCAAGTGGATGGGGGGGCGCTGAAAAACTGTTTTTT
-	TRBJ2-7	TRBD1	TRBV19	14	CASSIHRGPYEQYF	TGTGCCAGTAGTATTCACAGGGGTCCCTACGAGCAGTACTTC
-	TRBJ1-1	-	TRBV25-1	12	CASRRGDNPAFF	TGTGCCAGCAGGAGAGGGGACAACCCTGCTTTCTTT
-	TRBJ2-2	-	TRBV4-2	15	CASSQDEGGAGELFF	TGTGCCAGCAGCCAAGATGAAGGGGGGGCCGGGGAGCTGTTTTTT
-	TRBJ2-7	-	TRBV4-1	17	CASSQDIPEDSTYEQYF	TGCGCCAGCAGCCAAGATATCCCGGAGGATTCTACCTACGAGCAGTACTTC
-	TRBJ1-5	TRBD1	TRBV27	16	CASSLRHRGRRQPQHF	TGTGCCAGCAGTTTACGTCACAGGGGGCGCAGGCAGCCCCAGCATTTT
-	TRBJ1-1	-	TRBV14	16	CASSQGWTLVKTEAFF	TGTGCCAGCAGCCAAGGGTGGACCTTAGTGAAAACTGAAGCTTTCTTT
-	TRBJ2-1	-	TRBV11-2	13	CASSAGLGVEQFF	TGTGCCAGCAGCGCTGGGCTGGGGGTCGAACAGTTCTTC
-	TRBJ1-1	-	TRBV14	13	CASSPRRNLQAFF	TGTGCCAGCAGCCCCAGAAGAAACCTTCAAGCTTTCTTT
-	TRBJ2-3	TRBD1	TRBV5-1	14	CASSRDRGTDTQYF	TGCGCCAGCAGCAGGGACAGGGGCACAGATACGCAGTATTTT
-	TRBJ2-1	-	TRBV19	15	CASRPYLSAYNEQFF	TGTGCCAGTCGACCTTACTTGTCGGCCTACAATGAGCAGTTCTTC
-	TRBJ1-5	-	TRBV28	15	CATCGGTRADQPQHF	TGTGCCACCTGTGGGGGGACCAGAGCGGATCAGCCCCAGCATTTT
once	TRBJ2-1	TRBD2	TRBV5-1	15	CASSLYSGGANEQFF	TGCGCCAGCAGCTTGTATAGCGGGGGGGCCAATGAGCAGTTCTTC
once	TRBJ1-2	-	TRBV28	12	CASSLRGYGYTF	TGTGCCAGCAGTCTACGGGGGTATGGCTACACCTTC
-	TRBJ2-3	-	TRBV19	12	CASSRRTDTQYF	TGTGCCAGCTCAAGGCGCACAGATACGCAGTATTTT
-	TRBJ2-7	TRBD2	TRBV27	15	CASSRSGTSGYEQYF	TGTGCCAGCAGTAGATCCGGGACTAGCGGCTACGAGCAGTACTTC
medium-sized	TRBJ2-1	-	TRBV18	13	CASSPPGSNEQFF	TGTGCCAGCTCACCACCGGGGAGTAATGAGCAGTTCTTC
-	TRBJ2-3	-	TRBV5-5	15	CASSLGTVNTDTQYF	TGTGCCAGCAGCTTGGGGACTGTCAACACAGATACGCAGTATTTT
-	TRBJ2-6	-	TRBV12-3/TRBV12-4	13	CASSFSGANVLTF	TGTGCCAGCAGTTTTTCCGGGGCCAACGTCCTGACTTTC
-	TRBJ1-3	TRBD1	TRBV4-1	19	CASSPLVWDRGDSGNTIYF	TGCGCCAGCAGCCCCTTGGTTTGGGACAGGGGGGACTCTGGAAACACCATATATTTT
-	TRBJ1-1	-	TRBV27	13	CAVRGGLNTEAFF	TGTGCCGTCCGCGGGGGCCTGAACACTGAAGCTTTCTTT
-	TRBJ1-3	-	TRBV28	11	CAVPSGNTIYF	TGTGCCGTCCCCTCTGGAAACACCATATATTTT
-	TRBJ2-5	-	TRBV9	15	CASSAGLAYQETQYF	TGTGCCAGCAGCGCGGGGCTAGCGTATCAAGAGACCCAGTACTTC
-	TRBJ1-2	-	TRBV2	13	CASSAFGAGGYTF	TGTGCCAGCAGTGCCTTCGGGGCAGGTGGCTACACCTTC
-	TRBJ2-6	TRBD1	TRBV15	15	CATSRTGSGANVLTF	TGTGCCACCAGCAGGACAGGGTCTGGGGCCAACGTCCTGACTTTC
-	TRBJ2-1	TRBD2	TRBV6-1	17	CASSGLAGGSSYNEQFF	TGTGCCAGCAGTGGACTAGCGGGGGGCAGCTCCTACAATGAGCAGTTCTTC
-	TRBJ2-1	-	TRBV5-1	15	CASSLAGGIANEQFF	TGCGCCAGCAGCTTGGCTGGCGGGATCGCCAATGAGCAGTTCTTC
-	TRBJ1-6	-	TRBV30	11	CAGGPNSPLHF	TGTGCAGGGGGTCCGAATTCACCCCTCCACTTT
-	TRBJ2-5	-	TRBV7-2	13	CASSLDGVGTQYF	TGTGCCAGCAGCTTAGACGGGGTCGGGACCCAGTACTTC
once	TRBJ2-3	-	TRBV6-5	15	CASSLRGDSTDTQYF	TGTGCCAGCAGCCTAAGGGGTGACAGCACAGATACGCAGTATTTT
once	TRBJ1-1	TRBD1	TRBV6-6	16	CASSKGQKIENTEAFF	TGTGCCAGCAGTAAGGGACAGAAAATCGAGAACACTGAAGCTTTCTTT
-	TRBJ2-1	TRBD2	TRBV24-1	16	CATSDPGLAGHNEQFF	TGTGCCACCAGTGACCCGGGACTAGCGGGGCACAATGAGCAGTTCTTC
-	TRBJ1-4	TRBD1	TRBV30	17	CAWSVGPGGLTNEKLFF	TGTGCCTGGAGTGTAGGGCCAGGGGGCCTAACTAATGAAAAACTGTTTTTT
-	TRBJ2-7	TRBD2	TRBV28	15	CASTTGLREAGEQYF	TGTGCCAGCACCACAGGCCTCCGGGAGGCGGGCGAGCAGTACTTC
-	TRBJ2-7	-	TRBV3-1/TRBV3-2	16	CASSQGLTVNYYEQYF	TGTGCCAGCAGCCAAGGATTGACAGTTAATTACTACGAGCAGTACTTC
-	TRBJ1-2	-	TRBV14	12	CASSQDWYGYTF	TGTGCCAGCAGCCAAGATTGGTATGGCTACACCTTC
-	TRBJ1-1	TRBD1	TRBV29-1	12	CSVPDRGREAFF	TGCAGCGTCCCCGACAGGGGGCGTGAAGCTTTCTTT
-	TRBJ1-5	-	TRBV2	15	CASSEAGVFNQPQHF	TGTGCCAGCAGTGAAGCGGGGGTATTCAATCAGCCCCAGCATTTT
-	TRBJ2-5	-	TRBV7-9	11	CASSSQGSQYF	TGTGCCAGCAGCTCACAGGGATCCCAGTACTTC